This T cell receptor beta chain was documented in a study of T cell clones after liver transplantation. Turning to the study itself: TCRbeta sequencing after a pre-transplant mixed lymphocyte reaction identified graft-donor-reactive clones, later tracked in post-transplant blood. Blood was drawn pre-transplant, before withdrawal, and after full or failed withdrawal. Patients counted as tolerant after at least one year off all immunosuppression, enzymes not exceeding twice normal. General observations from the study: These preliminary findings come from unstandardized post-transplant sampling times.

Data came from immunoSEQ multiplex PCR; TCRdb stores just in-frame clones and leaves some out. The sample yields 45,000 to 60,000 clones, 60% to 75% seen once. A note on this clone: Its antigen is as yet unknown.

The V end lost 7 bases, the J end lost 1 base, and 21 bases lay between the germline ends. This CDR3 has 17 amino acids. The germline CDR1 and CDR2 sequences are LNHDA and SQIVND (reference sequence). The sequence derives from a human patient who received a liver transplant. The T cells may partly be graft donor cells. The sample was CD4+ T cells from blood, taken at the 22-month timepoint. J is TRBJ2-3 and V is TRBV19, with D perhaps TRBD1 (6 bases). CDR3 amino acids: CASTMGWGPLGTDTQYF. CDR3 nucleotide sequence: TGTGCCAGTACCATGGGGTGGGGGCCTTTAGGCACAGATACGCAGTATTTT.